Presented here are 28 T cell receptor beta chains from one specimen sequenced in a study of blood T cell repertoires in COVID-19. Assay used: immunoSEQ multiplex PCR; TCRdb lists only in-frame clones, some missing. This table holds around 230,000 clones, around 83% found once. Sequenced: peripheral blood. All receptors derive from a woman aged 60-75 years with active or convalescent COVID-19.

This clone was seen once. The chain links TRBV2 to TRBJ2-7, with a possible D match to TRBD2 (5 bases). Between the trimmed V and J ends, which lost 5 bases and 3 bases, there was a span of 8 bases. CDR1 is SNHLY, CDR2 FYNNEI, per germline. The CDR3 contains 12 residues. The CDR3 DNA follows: TGTGCCAGCAGTCGAGGGATCTACGAGCAGTACTTC. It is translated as CASSRGIYEQYF.

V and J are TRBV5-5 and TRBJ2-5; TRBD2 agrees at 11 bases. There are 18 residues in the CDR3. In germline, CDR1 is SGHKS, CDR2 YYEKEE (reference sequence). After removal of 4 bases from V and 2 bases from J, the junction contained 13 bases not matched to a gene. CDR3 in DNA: TGTGCCAGCAGCCCCAGGGGAACTAGCGGGGGTGGGCAAGAGACCCAGTACTTC. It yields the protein CASSPRGTSGGGQETQYF.

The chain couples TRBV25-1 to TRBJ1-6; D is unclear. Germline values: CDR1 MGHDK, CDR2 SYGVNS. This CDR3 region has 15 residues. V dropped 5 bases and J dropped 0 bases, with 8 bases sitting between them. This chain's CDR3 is CASSPGSSYNSPLHF. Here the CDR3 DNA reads TGTGCCAGCAGTCCGGGGAGCTCCTATAATTCACCCCTCCACTTT.

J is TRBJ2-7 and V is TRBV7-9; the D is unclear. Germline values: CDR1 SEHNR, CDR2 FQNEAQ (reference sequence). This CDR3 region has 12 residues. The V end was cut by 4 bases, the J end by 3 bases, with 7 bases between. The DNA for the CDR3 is TGTGCCAGCAGCTCCCGCGACTACGAGCAGTACTTC. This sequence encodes CASSSRDYEQYF.

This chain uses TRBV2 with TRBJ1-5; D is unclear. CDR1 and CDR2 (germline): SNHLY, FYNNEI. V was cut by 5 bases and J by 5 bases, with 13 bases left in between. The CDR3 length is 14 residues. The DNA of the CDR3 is TGTGCCAGCAGTAAAGGACGGGGAGATCAGCCCCAGCATTTT. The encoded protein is CASSKGRGDQPQHF.

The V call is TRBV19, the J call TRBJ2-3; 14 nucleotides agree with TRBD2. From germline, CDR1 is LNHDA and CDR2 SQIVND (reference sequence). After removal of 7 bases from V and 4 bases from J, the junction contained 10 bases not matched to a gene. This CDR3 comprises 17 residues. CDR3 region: CASTHLGTSGGADTQYF. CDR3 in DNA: TGTGCCAGTACCCATCTCGGGACTAGCGGGGGAGCAGATACGCAGTATTTT. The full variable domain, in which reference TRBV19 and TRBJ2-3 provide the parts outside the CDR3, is DGGITQSPKYLFRKEGQNVTLSCEQNLNHDAMYWYRQDPGQGLRLIYYSQIVNDFQKGDIAEGYSVSREKKESFPLTVTSAQKNPTAFYLCASTHLGTSGGADTQYFGPGTRLTVL.

The CDR3 spells CASSPSAETQYF. The CDR3 nucleotides read TGTGCCAGCAGCCCTTCAGCGGAGACCCAGTACTTC. The V gene is TRBV7-2, the J gene TRBJ2-5; D gene unclear. Germline V CDR1 and CDR2: SGHTA, FQGNSA. The CDR3 consists of 12 residues. V was shortened by 5 bases and J by 5 bases, with 9 bases between the two germline ends.

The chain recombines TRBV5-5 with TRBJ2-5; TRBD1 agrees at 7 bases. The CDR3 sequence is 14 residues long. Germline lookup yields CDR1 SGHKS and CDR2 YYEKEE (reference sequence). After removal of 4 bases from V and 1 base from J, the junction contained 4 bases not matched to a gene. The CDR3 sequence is CASSPTGFQETQYF. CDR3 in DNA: TGTGCCAGCAGCCCGACAGGGTTCCAAGAGACCCAGTACTTC.

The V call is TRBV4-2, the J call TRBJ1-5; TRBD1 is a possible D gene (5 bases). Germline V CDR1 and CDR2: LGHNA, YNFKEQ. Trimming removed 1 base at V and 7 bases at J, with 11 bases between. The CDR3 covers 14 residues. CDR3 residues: CASSQVDRGQPQHF. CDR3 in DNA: TGTGCCAGCAGCCAAGTGGATAGGGGCCAGCCCCAGCATTTT.

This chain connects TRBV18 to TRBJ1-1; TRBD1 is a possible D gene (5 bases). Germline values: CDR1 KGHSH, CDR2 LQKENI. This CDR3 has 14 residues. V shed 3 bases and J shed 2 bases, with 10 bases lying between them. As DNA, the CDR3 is TGTGCCAGCTCACCGCAGGGTTCTAACACTGAAGCTTTCTTT. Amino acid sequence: CASSPQGSNTEAFF.

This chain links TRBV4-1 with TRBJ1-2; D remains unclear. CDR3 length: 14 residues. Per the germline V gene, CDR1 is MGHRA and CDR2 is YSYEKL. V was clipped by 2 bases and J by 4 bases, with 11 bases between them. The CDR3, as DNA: TGCGCCAGCAGCCAACGGGAATCGGGCTATGGCTACACCTTC. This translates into CASSQRESGYGYTF.

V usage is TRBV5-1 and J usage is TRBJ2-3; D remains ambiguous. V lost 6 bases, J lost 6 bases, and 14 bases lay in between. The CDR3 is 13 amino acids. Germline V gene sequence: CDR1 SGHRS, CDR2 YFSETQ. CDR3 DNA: TGCGCCAGCACTTCCGGGTTCGGGGATACGCAGTATTTT. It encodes CASTSGFGDTQYF.

CDR3 loop: CASSVGRTSGAVYNEQFF. The CDR3 DNA sequence: TGTGCCAGCAGCGTAGGTAGGACTAGCGGGGCAGTCTACAATGAGCAGTTCTTC. The gene calls are TRBV9 and TRBJ2-1, with 12 nucleotides matching TRBD2. V gave up 0 bases and J gave up 3 bases; unmatched junction bases: 7. CDR3 length equals 18 residues. Germline values: CDR1 SGDLS, CDR2 YYNGEE.

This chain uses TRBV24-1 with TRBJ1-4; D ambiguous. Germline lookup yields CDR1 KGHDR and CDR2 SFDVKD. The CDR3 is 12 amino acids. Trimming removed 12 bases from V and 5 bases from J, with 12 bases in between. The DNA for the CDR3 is TGTGCCCCCATGTTGGAGAATGAAAAACTGTTTTTT. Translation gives CAPMLENEKLFF.

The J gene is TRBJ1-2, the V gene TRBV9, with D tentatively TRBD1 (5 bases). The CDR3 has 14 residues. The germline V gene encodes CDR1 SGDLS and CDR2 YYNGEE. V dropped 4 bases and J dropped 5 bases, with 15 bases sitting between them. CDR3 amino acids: CASSNSQGQYGYTF. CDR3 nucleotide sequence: TGTGCCAGCAGCAACTCCCAGGGCCAGTATGGCTACACCTTC.

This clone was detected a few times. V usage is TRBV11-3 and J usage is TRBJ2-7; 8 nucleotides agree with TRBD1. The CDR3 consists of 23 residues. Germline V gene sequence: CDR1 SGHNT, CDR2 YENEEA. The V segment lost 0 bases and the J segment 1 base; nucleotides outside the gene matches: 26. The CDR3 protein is CASSLEPVPVIWMPGQASYEQYF. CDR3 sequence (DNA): TGTGCCAGCAGCTTAGAGCCAGTACCGGTCATTTGGATGCCGGGACAGGCATCCTACGAGCAGTACTTC.

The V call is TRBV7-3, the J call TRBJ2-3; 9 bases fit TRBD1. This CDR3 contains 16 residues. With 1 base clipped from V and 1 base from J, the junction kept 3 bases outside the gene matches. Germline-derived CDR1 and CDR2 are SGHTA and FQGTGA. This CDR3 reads CASSLKGQGRTDTQYF. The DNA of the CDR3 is TGTGCCAGCAGCTTAAAGGGACAGGGCCGCACAGATACGCAGTATTTT. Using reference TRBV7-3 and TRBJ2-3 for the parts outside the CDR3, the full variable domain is GAGVSQTPSNKVTEKGKYVELRCDPISGHTALYWYRQSLGQGPEFLIYFQGTGAADDSGLPNDRFFAVRPEGSVSTLKIQRTERGDSAVYLCASSLKGQGRTDTQYFGPGTRLTVL.

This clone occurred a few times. The CDR3 is CASSDPPQAEINNEQFF. The CDR3 DNA reads as TGTGCCAGCAGTGACCCACCCCAAGCGGAGATAAACAATGAGCAGTTCTTC. The gene calls are TRBV6-1 and TRBJ2-1; maybe TRBD2 (5 bases). The CDR3 contains 17 residues. Germline V gene sequence: CDR1 MNHNS, CDR2 SASEGT. Between the trimmed V and J ends, which lost 3 bases and 5 bases, there was a span of 20 bases.

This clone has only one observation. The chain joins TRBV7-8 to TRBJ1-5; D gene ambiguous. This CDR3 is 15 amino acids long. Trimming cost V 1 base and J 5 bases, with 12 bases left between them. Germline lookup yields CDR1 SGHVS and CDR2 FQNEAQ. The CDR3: CASSLVSSPDQPQHF. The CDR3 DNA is TGTGCCAGCAGCTTAGTTTCAAGCCCTGATCAGCCCCAGCATTTT.

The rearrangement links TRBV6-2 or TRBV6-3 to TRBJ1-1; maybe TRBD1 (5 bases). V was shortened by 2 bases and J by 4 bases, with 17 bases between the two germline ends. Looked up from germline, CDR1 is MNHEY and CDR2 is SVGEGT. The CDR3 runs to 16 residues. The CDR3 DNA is TGTGCCAGCAGTTACAATACCGAGACAGTGAGCACTGAAGCTTTCTTT. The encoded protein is CASSYNTETVSTEAFF.

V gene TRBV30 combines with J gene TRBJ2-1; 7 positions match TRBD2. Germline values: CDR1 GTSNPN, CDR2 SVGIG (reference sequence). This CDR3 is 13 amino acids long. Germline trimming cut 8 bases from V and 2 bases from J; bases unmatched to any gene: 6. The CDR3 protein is CARAGPAYNEQFF. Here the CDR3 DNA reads TGTGCCCGAGCGGGGCCTGCCTACAATGAGCAGTTCTTC.

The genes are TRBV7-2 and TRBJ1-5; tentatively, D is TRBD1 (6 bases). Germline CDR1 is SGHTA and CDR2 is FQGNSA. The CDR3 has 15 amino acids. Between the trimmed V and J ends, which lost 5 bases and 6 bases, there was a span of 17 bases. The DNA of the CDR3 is TGTGCCAGCAGCCAAGAACCAGGGGCAAGTCAGCCCCAGCATTTT. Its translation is CASSQEPGASQPQHF.

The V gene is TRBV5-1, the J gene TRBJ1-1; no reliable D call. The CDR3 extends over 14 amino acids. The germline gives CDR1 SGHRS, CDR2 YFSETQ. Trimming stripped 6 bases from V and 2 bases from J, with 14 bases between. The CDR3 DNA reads TGCGCCAGCACACAAGGCGGAGGCAACACTGAAGCTTTCTTT. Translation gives CASTQGGGNTEAFF.

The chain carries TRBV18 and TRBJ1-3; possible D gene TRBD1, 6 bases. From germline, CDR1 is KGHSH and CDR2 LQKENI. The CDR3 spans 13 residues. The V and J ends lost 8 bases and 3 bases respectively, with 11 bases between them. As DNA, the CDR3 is TGTGCCAGCCTGACAGGAATTGGAAACACCATATATTTT. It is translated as CASLTGIGNTIYF.

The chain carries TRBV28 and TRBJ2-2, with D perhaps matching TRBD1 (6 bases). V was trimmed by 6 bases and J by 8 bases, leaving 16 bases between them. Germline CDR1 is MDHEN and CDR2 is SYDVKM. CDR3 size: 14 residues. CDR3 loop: CASRLDSFEGELFF. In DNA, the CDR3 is TGTGCCAGCAGACTGGACAGCTTCGAAGGGGAGCTGTTTTTT. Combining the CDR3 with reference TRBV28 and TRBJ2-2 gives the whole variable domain DVKVTQSSRYLVKRTGEKVFLECVQDMDHENMFWYRQDPGLGLRLIYFSYDVKMKEKGDIPEGYSVSREKKERFSLILESASTNQTSMYLCASRLDSFEGELFFGEGSRLTVL.

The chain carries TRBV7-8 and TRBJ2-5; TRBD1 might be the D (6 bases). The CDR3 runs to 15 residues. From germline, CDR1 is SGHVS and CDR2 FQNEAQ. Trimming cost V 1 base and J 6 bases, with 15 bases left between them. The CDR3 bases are TGTGCCAGCAGCTTAGAAATGGGGGCGCGGAAGACCCAGTACTTC. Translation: CASSLEMGARKTQYF.

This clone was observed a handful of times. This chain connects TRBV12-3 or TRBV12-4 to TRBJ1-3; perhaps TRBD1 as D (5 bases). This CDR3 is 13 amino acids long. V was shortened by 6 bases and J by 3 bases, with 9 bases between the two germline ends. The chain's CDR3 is CASRGGDGNTIYF. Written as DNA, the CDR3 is TGTGCCAGCAGAGGAGGGGATGGAAACACCATATATTTT.

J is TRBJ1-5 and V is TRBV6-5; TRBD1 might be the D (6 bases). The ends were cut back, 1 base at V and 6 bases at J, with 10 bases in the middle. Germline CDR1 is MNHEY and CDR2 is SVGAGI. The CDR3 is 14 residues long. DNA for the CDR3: TGTGCCAGCAGTTACTGGCAGGGGAGTCAGCCCCAGCATTTT. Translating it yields CASSYWQGSQPQHF.